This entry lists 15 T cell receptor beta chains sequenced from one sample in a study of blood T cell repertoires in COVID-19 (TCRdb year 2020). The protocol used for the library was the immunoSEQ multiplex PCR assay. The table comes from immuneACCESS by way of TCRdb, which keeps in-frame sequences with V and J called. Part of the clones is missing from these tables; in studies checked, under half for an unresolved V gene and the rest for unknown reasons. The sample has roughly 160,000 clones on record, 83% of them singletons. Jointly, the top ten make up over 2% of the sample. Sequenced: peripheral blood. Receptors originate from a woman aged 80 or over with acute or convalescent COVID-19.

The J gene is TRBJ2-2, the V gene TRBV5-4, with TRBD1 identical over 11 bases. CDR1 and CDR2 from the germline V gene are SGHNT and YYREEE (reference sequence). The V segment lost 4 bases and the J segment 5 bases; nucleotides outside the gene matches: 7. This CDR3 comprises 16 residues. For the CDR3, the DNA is TGTGCCAGCAGCCGGGGACAGGGGGGAGGAACCGGGGAGCTGTTTTTT. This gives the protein CASSRGQGGGTGELFF. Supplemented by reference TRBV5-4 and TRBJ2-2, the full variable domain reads ETGVTQSPTHLIKTRGQQVTLRCSSQSGHNTVSWYQQALGQGPQFIFQYYREEENGRGNFPPRFSGLQFPNYSSELNVNALELDDSALYLCASSRGQGGGTGELFFGEGSRLTVL.

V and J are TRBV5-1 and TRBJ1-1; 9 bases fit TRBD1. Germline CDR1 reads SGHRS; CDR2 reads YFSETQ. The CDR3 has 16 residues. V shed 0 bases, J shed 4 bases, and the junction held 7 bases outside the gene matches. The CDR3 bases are TGCGCCAGCAGCTTGGACGGACAGGGGTCTTTCACTGAAGCTTTCTTT. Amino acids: CASSLDGQGSFTEAFF.

CDR3 protein: CASSSVAGGYEQYF. CDR3 sequence (DNA): TGCGCCAGCAGCTCCGTGGCAGGGGGGTACGAGCAGTACTTC. The chain links TRBV5-1 to TRBJ2-7, with D tentatively TRBD1 (7 bases). CDR3 length: 14 residues. V lost 3 bases, J lost 4 bases, and 14 bases lay in between. The germline CDR1 and CDR2 sequences are SGHRS and YFSETQ.

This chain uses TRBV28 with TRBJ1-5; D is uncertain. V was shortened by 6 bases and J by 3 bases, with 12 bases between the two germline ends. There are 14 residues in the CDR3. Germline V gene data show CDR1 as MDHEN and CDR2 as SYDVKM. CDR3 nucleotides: TGTGCCAGCAGCCGCGCCGGTCCCAATCAGCCCCAGCATTTT. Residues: CASSRAGPNQPQHF.

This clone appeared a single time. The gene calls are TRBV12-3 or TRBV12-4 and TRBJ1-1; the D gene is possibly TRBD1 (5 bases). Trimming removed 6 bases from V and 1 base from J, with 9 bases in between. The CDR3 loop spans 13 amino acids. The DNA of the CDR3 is TGTGCCAGCAGCGAAGGACAGAACACTGAAGCTTTCTTT. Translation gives CASSEGQNTEAFF.

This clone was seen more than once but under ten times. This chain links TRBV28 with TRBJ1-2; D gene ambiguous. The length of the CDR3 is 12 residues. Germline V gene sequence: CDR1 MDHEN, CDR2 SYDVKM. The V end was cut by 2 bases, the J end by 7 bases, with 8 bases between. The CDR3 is CASSLGRGGYTF. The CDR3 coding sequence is TGTGCCAGCAGTTTAGGTAGAGGTGGCTACACCTTC.

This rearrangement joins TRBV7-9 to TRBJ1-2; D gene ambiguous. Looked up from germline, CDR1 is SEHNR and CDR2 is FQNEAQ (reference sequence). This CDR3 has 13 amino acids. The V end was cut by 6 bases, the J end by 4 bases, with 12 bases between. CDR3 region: CASRREDGYGYTF. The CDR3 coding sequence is TGTGCCAGCAGACGGGAGGACGGCTATGGCTACACCTTC.

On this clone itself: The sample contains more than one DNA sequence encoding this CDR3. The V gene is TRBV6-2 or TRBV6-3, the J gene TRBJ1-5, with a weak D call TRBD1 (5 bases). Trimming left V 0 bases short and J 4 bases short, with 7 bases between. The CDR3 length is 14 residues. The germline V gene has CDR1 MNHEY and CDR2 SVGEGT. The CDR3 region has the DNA TGTGCCAGCAGTTACTCCGGGGGGAATCAGCCCCAGCATTTT. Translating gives CASSYSGGNQPQHF.

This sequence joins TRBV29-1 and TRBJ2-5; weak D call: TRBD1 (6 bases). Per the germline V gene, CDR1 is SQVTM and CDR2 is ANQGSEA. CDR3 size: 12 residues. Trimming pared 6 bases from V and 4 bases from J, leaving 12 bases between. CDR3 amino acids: CSVGARGETQYF. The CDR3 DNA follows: TGCAGCGTAGGGGCCAGGGGAGAGACCCAGTACTTC.

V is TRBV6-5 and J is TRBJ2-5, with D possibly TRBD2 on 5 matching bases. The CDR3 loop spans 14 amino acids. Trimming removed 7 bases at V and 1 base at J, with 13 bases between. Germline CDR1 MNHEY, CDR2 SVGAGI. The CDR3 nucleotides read TGTGCCAGCACCTCTCGGGGTTTCCAAGAGACCCAGTACTTC. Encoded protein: CASTSRGFQETQYF.

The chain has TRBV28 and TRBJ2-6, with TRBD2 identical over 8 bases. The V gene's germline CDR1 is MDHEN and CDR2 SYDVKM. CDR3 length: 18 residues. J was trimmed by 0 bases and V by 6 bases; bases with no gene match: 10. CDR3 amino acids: CASSRLAGPGSGANVLTF. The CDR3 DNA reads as TGTGCCAGCAGCCGTCTAGCGGGCCCTGGCTCTGGGGCCAACGTCCTGACTTTC. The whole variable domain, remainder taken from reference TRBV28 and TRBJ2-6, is DVKVTQSSRYLVKRTGEKVFLECVQDMDHENMFWYRQDPGLGLRLIYFSYDVKMKEKGDIPEGYSVSREKKERFSLILESASTNQTSMYLCASSRLAGPGSGANVLTFGAGSRLTVL.

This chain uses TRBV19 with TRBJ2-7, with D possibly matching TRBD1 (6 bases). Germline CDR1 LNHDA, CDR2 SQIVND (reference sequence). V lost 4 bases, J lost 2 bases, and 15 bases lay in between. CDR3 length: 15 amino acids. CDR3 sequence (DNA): TGTGCCAGTAGTACCGGAGGACAGCCACCCTACGAGCAGTACTTC. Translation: CASSTGGQPPYEQYF.

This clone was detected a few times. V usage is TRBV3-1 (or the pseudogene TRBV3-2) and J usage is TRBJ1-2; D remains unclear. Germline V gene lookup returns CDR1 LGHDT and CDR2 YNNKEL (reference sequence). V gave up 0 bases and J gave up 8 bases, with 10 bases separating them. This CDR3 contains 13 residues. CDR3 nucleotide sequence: TGTGCCAGCAGCCAAGAGGAGGGTAGGGGCTACACCTTC. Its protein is CASSQEEGRGYTF.

CDR3 loop: CASTMGLGQGVYGYTF. The CDR3 DNA is TGTGCCAGTACCATGGGACTCGGACAGGGGGTTTATGGCTACACCTTC. The V call is TRBV19, the J call TRBJ1-2, with 10 bases matching TRBD1. V lost 7 bases and J lost 5; bases outside the gene matches: 13. In germline, CDR1 is LNHDA, CDR2 SQIVND (reference sequence). The CDR3 consists of 16 residues.

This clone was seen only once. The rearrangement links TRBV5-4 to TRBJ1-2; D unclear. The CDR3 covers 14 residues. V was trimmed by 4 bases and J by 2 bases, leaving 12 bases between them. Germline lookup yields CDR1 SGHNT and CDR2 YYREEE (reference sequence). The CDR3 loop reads CASSRDQENYGYTF. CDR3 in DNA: TGTGCCAGCAGCCGCGATCAAGAGAACTATGGCTACACCTTC.